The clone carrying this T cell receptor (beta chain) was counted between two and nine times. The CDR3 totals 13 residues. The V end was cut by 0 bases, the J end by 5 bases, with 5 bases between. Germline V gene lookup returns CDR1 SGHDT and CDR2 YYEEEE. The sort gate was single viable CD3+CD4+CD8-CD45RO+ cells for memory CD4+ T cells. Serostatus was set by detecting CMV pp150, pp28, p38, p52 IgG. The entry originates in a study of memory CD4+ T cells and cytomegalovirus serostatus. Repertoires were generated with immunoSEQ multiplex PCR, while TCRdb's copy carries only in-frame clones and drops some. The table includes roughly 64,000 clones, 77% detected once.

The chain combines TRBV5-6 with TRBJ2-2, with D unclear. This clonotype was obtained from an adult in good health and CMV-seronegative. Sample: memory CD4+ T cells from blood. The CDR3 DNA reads TGTGCCAGCAGCTTGGGATTTACCGGGGAGCTGTTTTTT. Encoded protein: CASSLGFTGELFF.